The clone carrying this TCR beta chain was detected ten times or more. Researchers prepared the TCRbeta library using unique molecular identifiers, the study reports. MiXCR, run by TCRdb on the PCR reads, gives a single entry per CDR3 protein. There are approximately 490,000 distinct CDR3 sequences in the sample; roughly a tenth occur only once, and around 2.2% lies in the top ten. This sample was included in a study of T-cell reconstitution after alpha-beta-depleted transplantation in children. The TCR sequence derives from a child aged 2-15 years with inherited bone marrow failure, due to receive a stem cell transplant. This material consisted of PBMCs, taken before TCRalphabeta/CD19-depleted stem cell transplant.

CDR3 sequence (DNA): TGCGCCAGCAGCCCTGACCCTCAAGGAGGCACCGGGGAGCTGTTTTTT. This translates into CASSPDPQGGTGELFF. The V gene is TRBV5-1, the J gene TRBJ2-2; D perhaps matches TRBD2 (5 bases). This CDR3 has 16 amino acids. The V gene's germline CDR1 is SGHRS and CDR2 YFSETQ. The V end lost 4 bases, the J end lost 4 bases, and 17 bases lay between the germline ends.